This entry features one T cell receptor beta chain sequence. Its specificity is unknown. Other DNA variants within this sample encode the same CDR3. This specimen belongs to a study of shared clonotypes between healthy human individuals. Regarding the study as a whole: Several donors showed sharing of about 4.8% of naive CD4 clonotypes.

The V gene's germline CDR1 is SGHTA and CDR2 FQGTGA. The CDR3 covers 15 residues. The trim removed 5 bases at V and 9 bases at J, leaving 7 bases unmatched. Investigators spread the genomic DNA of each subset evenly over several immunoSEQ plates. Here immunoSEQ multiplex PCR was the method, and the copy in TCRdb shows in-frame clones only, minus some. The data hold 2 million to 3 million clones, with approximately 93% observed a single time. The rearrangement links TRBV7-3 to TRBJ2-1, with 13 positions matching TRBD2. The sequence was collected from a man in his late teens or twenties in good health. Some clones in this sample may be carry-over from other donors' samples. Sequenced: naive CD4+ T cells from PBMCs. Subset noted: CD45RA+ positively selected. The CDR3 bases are TGTGCCAGCAGCCTCGGGACTAGCGGGAAAGGTGAGCAGTTCTTC. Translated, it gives CASSLGTSGKGEQFF. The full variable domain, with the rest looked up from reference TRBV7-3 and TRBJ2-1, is GAGVSQTPSNKVTEKGKYVELRCDPISGHTALYWYRQSLGQGPEFLIYFQGTGAADDSGLPNDRFFAVRPEGSVSTLKIQRTERGDSAVYLCASSLGTSGKGEQFFGPGTRLTVL.